These 30 T cell receptor beta chains were all obtained from the same sample, sequenced in a study of tissue T cells after allogeneic stem cell transplantation (dated by TCRdb to between 2020 and 2023). The sample's time point label, decoded: mouse harvest day 7 after allogeneic transplant. Mouse grafts combined 10^7 T-cell-depleted bone marrow cells with 10^6 splenic CD5+ T cells, given via tail vein injection. Library generation was performed with the immunoSEQ multiplex PCR assay. In its TCRdb copy, this immuneACCESS table keeps in-frame sequences only and misses some clones. Where compared with another copy, unresolved V genes explain less than half of these, and the others have no known cause. This sample is represented by about 6,700 clones; around 42% of them were singletons. The ten largest clones represent about 7% of the sample. Sequenced material: gut tissue. The receptors derive from a female BALB/c mouse given C57BL/6 T cells with graft-versus-host disease after an allogeneic hematopoietic cell transplant.

On this clone itself: These gene names are mouse names. The CDR3 extends 1 residue past the end of the read, so its final part is completed from the germline J gene. The gene calls are TRBV3 and TRBJ2-5; 9 nucleotides align to TRBD2. Germline V gives CDR1 SNHLY, CDR2 FYNGKV (reference sequence). J lost 5 bases, V lost 5 bases, and 2 bases had no gene match. This CDR3 has 13 amino acids. The covered CDR3 bases are TGTGCCAGCAGCGCACTGGGGGGAGACACCCAGTAC. Its translation is CASSALGGDTQY. The full CDR3 protein reads CASSALGGDTQYF.

As for this clone: The gene names here belong to mouse. The CDR3 is cut off 1 residue early in the read; its end comes from the germline J gene. J is TRBJ2-3 and V is TRBV12-2; D gene ambiguous. Trimming pared 0 bases from V and 0 bases from J, leaving 9 bases between. Germline-derived CDR1 and CDR2 are SGHLS and HYDKME. This CDR3 comprises 15 residues. The CDR3 bases that were read are TGTGCCAGCTCTCTCGAAACATCTAGTGCAGAAACGCTGTAT. Encoded protein: CASSLETSSAETLY. The CDR3, in full, reads CASSLETSSAETLYF.

This clone appeared a few times. Gene labels here are mouse ones. With the read ending 1 residue before the CDR3 end, the germline J gene is used to fill in that end. The genes are TRBV3 and TRBJ2-7; the D gene could be TRBD1 or TRBD2 (6 bases each). V gave up 1 base and J gave up 2 bases, with 9 bases separating them. Germline V CDR1 and CDR2: SNHLY, FYNGKV (reference sequence). The CDR3 loop spans 14 amino acids. CDR3 DNA, as far as it was read: TGTGCCAGCAGCTTAGTTGGGGGCACCTATGAACAGTAC. This gives the protein CASSLVGGTYEQY. The entire CDR3 is CASSLVGGTYEQYF.

As for this clone: Each gene name is a mouse one. CDR3 bases read: TGTGCCAGCTCTCCGCTGGGGGCTAGTCAAAACACCTTGTAC. Protein product: CASSPLGASQNTLY. The complete CDR3 reads CASSPLGASQNTLYF. This rearrangement joins TRBV12-1 to TRBJ2-4, with D possibly being TRBD2 (7 bases). The read halts 1 residue ahead of the CDR3 end, with the missing end drawn from the germline J gene. The CDR3 is made up of 15 amino acids. The V end lost 2 bases, the J end lost 0 bases, and 11 bases lay between the germline ends. Germline V gives CDR1 SGHSN, CDR2 HYEKVE.

On this clone itself: Gene and germline names: mouse. The read ends 1 residue shy of where the CDR3 ends; the end is completed using the germline J gene. The chain joins TRBV3 to TRBJ2-7; 8 bases match TRBD2. Germline loops: CDR1 SNHLY, CDR2 FYNGKV (reference sequence). V shed 2 bases and J 0 bases; nucleotides not matched to a gene: 9. The CDR3 sequence is 17 residues long. CDR3 region: CASSLNARLGSSYEQYF. Incomplete CDR3 DNA: TGTGCCAGCAGCTTAAACGCGCGACTGGGGAGCTCCTATGAACAGTAC.

For this clone: Mouse gene names and germline throughout. The read halts 1 residue ahead of the CDR3 end, with the missing end drawn from the germline J gene. V is TRBV26 and J is TRBJ2-1, with D perhaps matching TRBD2 (6 bases). CDR1 and CDR2 from the germline V gene are KGHPV and FQNQEV (reference sequence). The CDR3 totals 12 residues. The V end lost 4 bases, the J end lost 6 bases, and 7 bases lay between the germline ends. CDR3 residues: CASSPTGAEQFF. CDR3 DNA (partial): TGTGCCAGCAGTCCGACTGGTGCTGAGCAGTTC.

As for this clone: Gene and germline names: mouse. At the DNA level, this CDR3 is encoded by other sequences in the same sample as well. CDR3 in amino acids: CASSRDWGAETLYF. The CDR3 DNA, read in part, is TGTGCCAGCAGTCGGGACTGGGGGGCAGAAACGCTGTAT. The chain is built from TRBV26 and TRBJ2-3; 11 bases line up with TRBD2. Sequencing ends 1 residue short of the CDR3 end; the germline J gene provides the rest. This CDR3 spans 14 amino acids. The V segment lost 4 bases and the J segment 3 bases; nucleotides outside the gene matches: 0. Looked up from germline, CDR1 is KGHPV and CDR2 is FQNQEV (reference sequence).

A word on this clone: The listed genes are named as in mouse. The read comes to an end 1 residue before the CDR3 does, leaving the germline J gene to fill in the end. This sample also contains other DNA sequences that code for the same CDR3. The chain is built from TRBV13-1 and TRBJ1-1, with D hard to call. Trimming removed 3 bases at V and 0 bases at J, with 6 bases between. Germline V lookup: CDR1 NSHNY, CDR2 SYGAGN. The CDR3 sequence is 13 residues long. Here the CDR3 reads CASSGGANTEVFF. The CDR3 DNA, read in part, is TGTGCCAGCAGTGGGGGAGCAAACACAGAAGTCTTC.

A word on this clone: Mouse gene names and germline throughout. The CDR3 end lies 1 residue beyond the end of the read and is filled in from the germline J gene. J is TRBJ2-7 and V is TRBV15, with a weak D call TRBD2 (7 bases). The germline V gene encodes CDR1 SGHND and CDR2 FRSKSL. This CDR3 is 15 amino acids long. Trimming took off 1 base at V and 4 bases at J, with 14 bases between the two ends. The part of the CDR3 DNA that was read is TGTGCCAGCAGTTTAGGCTTGGGGGGCCCTTATGAACAGTAC. Amino acids: CASSLGLGGPYEQY. The CDR3 as a whole reads CASSLGLGGPYEQYF.

As to this clone: The genes and germline here are from mouse. The chain's CDR3 is CASSDDRGQAETLYF. The DNA read from the CDR3 is TGTGCCAGCAGTGATGACAGGGGGCAGGCAGAAACGCTGTAT. The chain uses TRBV13-3 and TRBJ2-3; 9 bases map to TRBD1. With the read ending 1 residue before the CDR3 end, the germline J gene is used to fill in that end. CDR3 size: 15 residues. The germline gives CDR1 NNHDY, CDR2 SYVADS. With V trimmed by 0 bases and J by 3 bases, 2 bases remained unmatched.

As concerns this clone: Genes here carry mouse names. Read coverage stops 1 residue before the CDR3 terminus; the germline J gene supplies the remainder. The chain is built from TRBV13-1 and TRBJ2-5; 12 bases line up with TRBD1. This CDR3 spans 15 amino acids. Per germline, CDR1 NSHNY and CDR2 SYGAGN. Germline trimming cut 4 bases from V and 6 bases from J; bases unmatched to any gene: 6. CDR3 DNA, as far as it was read: TGTGCCAGCAGTCCGGGGACAGGGGGCTGGGACACCCAGTAC. It is translated as CASSPGTGGWDTQY. The complete CDR3 reads CASSPGTGGWDTQYF.

With regard to this clone: Gene labels here are mouse ones. Partial CDR3 DNA: TGCTCCAGCGTAGACAGTAACTATGCTGAGCAGTTC. Translated: CSSVDSNYAEQF. Given in full, the CDR3 is CSSVDSNYAEQFF. The chain joins TRBV23 to TRBJ2-1; TRBD1 is taken as the D call from the table, unchecked against the DNA. The read halts 1 residue ahead of the CDR3 end, with the missing end drawn from the germline J gene. CDR1 and CDR2 (germline): KGHTA, FQNQQP. The length of the CDR3 is 13 residues.

Of note for this clone: The listed genes are named as in mouse. The CDR3 goes on 1 residue after the read ends, and that part is filled in from the germline J gene. The rearrangement links TRBV12-1 to TRBJ1-4, with 8 nucleotides matching TRBD1. The V gene end was trimmed by 0 bases and the J gene end by 7 bases; junction bases not matched to a gene: 6. The germline V gene has CDR1 SGHSN and CDR2 HYEKVE. This CDR3 contains 15 residues. The CDR3 spells CASSLGAGGRERLFF. The part of the CDR3 DNA that was read is TGTGCCAGCTCTCTCGGGGCAGGGGGCCGCGAAAGATTATTT.

Worth noting for this clone: Gene names are the mouse ones. The CDR3 goes on 1 residue after the read ends, and that part is filled in from the germline J gene. This chain links TRBV24 with TRBJ1-4; 8 nucleotides align to TRBD1. There are 15 residues in the CDR3. J gave up 4 bases and V 4 bases, and 5 bases lay outside the gene matches. The germline V gene has CDR1 KGHTA and CDR2 FRNEEI. The CDR3 protein is CASSPDRGLNERLFF. CDR3 bases read: TGTGCCAGCAGTCCCGACAGGGGACTCAACGAAAGATTATTT.

With regard to this clone: The gene symbols are mouse symbols. From the germline J gene comes the end of the CDR3, since the read stops 1 residue before it. This rearrangement joins TRBV26 to TRBJ2-1; 12 nucleotides line up with TRBD2. This CDR3 is built from 14 residues. V was clipped by 6 bases and J by 7 bases; unmatched bases: 4. Germline loops: CDR1 KGHPV, CDR2 FQNQEV (reference sequence). CDR3 DNA, as far as it was read: TGTGCCAGCAGACGGGACTGGGGGGACGCTGAGCAGTTC. Its protein is CASRRDWGDAEQF. The complete CDR3 sequence is CASRRDWGDAEQFF.

About this clone itself: Mouse gene names apply. Sequencing ends 1 residue short of the CDR3 end; the germline J gene provides the rest. V and J are TRBV12-2 and TRBJ2-3; possibly TRBD2 for D (6 bases). CDR1 and CDR2 from the germline V gene are SGHLS and HYDKME. V was trimmed by 2 bases and J by 5 bases, leaving 13 bases between them. CDR3 size: 14 residues. The DNA read from the CDR3 is TGTGCCAGCTCTCCACCCTCGGGGGGAGAAACGCTGTAT. Encoded protein: CASSPPSGGETLY. The whole CDR3 sequence reads CASSPPSGGETLYF. Together with reference TRBV12-2 and TRBJ2-3, the CDR3 gives the full variable domain: NSGVVQSPRYIIKGKGERSILKCIPISGHLSVAWYQQTQGQELKFFIQHYDKMERDKGNLPSRFSVQQFDDYHSEMNMSALELEDSAVYFCASSPPSGGETLYFGSGTRLTVL.

This clone was recorded a few times. The gene symbols are mouse symbols. Sequencing ends 1 residue short of the CDR3 end; the germline J gene provides the rest. This chain joins TRBV15 and TRBJ2-2; 7 positions agree with TRBD2. Trimming at V came to 6 bases and at J to 0 bases, leaving 4 bases not matched to a gene. This CDR3 is 15 amino acids long. The V gene's germline CDR1 is SGHND and CDR2 FRSKSL. This CDR3 reads CASSLGGTNTGQLYF. The CDR3 bases that were read are TGTGCCAGCAGCTTGGGGGGTACAAACACCGGGCAGCTCTAC.

This clone has a handful of counts. Germline and genes here are mouse. The read finishes 1 residue shy of the CDR3 end, and the germline J gene is used to complete it. This chain uses TRBV16 with TRBJ2-1; 11 bases line up with TRBD2. V lost 1 base, J lost 4 bases, and 3 bases stayed unmatched. This CDR3 contains 16 residues. Looked up from germline, CDR1 is SGHSA and CDR2 is FRNQAP. Partial CDR3 DNA: TGTGCAAGCAGCTTAGGGACTGGGGGGACTTATGCTGAGCAGTTC. This encodes CASSLGTGGTYAEQF. The whole CDR3 region reads CASSLGTGGTYAEQFF. Full variable domain (remainder filled in from reference TRBV16 and TRBJ2-1): NAGVIQTPRHKVTGKGQEATLWCEPISGHSAVFWYRQTIVQGLEFLTYFRNQAPIDDSGMPKERFSAQMPNQSHSTLKIQSTQPQDSAVYLCASSLGTGGTYAEQFFGPGTRLTVL.

This clone is termed medium-sized. Any gene name here is a mouse gene name. The CDR3 end is not reached by the read, which stops 1 residue before it; the germline J gene fills it in. The genes are TRBV1 and TRBJ2-3; D remains unclear. Trimming removed 5 bases from V and 0 bases from J, with 3 bases in between. The length of the CDR3 is 12 residues. Looked up from germline, CDR1 is NSQYPW and CDR2 is LRSPGD (reference sequence). CDR3 bases read: TGCACCTGCAGTTCTAGTGCAGAAACGCTGTAT. It codes for CTCSSSAETLY. The whole CDR3 protein is CTCSSSAETLYF. The variable domain in full, completed from reference TRBV1 and TRBJ2-3, reads VTLLEQNPRWRLVPRGQAVNLRCILKNSQYPWMSWYQQDLQKQLQWLFTLRSPGDKEVKSLPGADYLATRVTDTELRLQVANMSQGRTLYCTCSSSAETLYFGSGTRLTVL.

Worth noting for this clone: Any gene name here is a mouse gene name. The CDR3 end lies 1 residue beyond the end of the read and is filled in from the germline J gene. The J gene is TRBJ1-6, the V gene TRBV12-2, with 7 bases that match TRBD1. TRBJ1-6 is placed among ORFs of uncertain function. This CDR3 has 15 residues. Losses at the gene ends were 2 bases for V and 4 bases for J; bases not matched to a gene: 4. Germline values: CDR1 SGHLS, CDR2 HYDKME. The CDR3 protein is CASSPGTAYNSPLYF. The covered CDR3 bases are TGTGCCAGCTCTCCCGGGACAGCTTATAATTCGCCCCTCTAC.

A note on this clone: Gene names refer to mouse genes. The read gets to within 1 residue of the CDR3 end, and the germline J gene fills in the rest. This chain joins TRBV3 and TRBJ2-1; 11 positions match TRBD2. CDR1 SNHLY and CDR2 FYNGKV come from the germline V gene (reference sequence). The length of the CDR3 is 14 residues. With V trimmed by 4 bases and J by 4 bases, 0 bases remained unmatched. The sequenced CDR3 bases are TGTGCCAGCAGCTGGGACTGGGGGTATGCTGAGCAGTTC. Translated, it gives CASSWDWGYAEQF. The CDR3 in full is CASSWDWGYAEQFF.

Worth noting for this clone: Gene names are mouse gene names. The CDR3 is cut off 1 residue early in the read; its end comes from the germline J gene. The chain joins TRBV26 to TRBJ2-7, with a weak D call TRBD1 (6 bases). Germline CDR1 KGHPV, CDR2 FQNQEV (reference sequence). This CDR3 contains 12 residues. V lost 5 bases to trimming and J lost 4 bases, with 9 bases between them. CDR3 DNA (partial): TGTGCCAGCAGTACCGGGACATATGAACAGTAC. Translated: CASSTGTYEQY. The full-length CDR3 reads as CASSTGTYEQYF.

Points on this clone: Gene names denote mouse genes. Sequencing ends 1 residue short of the CDR3 end; the germline J gene provides the rest. The rearrangement joins TRBV31 to TRBJ2-7; D is possibly TRBD2 (6 bases). The CDR3 has 12 amino acids. Germline CDR1 reads GKSSPN; CDR2 reads SITVG. The V end was cut by 1 base, the J end by 4 bases, with 8 bases between. The CDR3 is CAWSQWGYEQYF. CDR3 DNA, as far as it was read: TGTGCCTGGAGTCAATGGGGGTATGAACAGTAC.

By sample fraction, this clone is large. Gene names denote mouse genes. The read stops 1 residue short of the end of the CDR3; the missing end is completed from the germline J gene. The J gene is TRBJ2-7, the V gene TRBV5, with 12 bases that match TRBD2. J lost 4 bases, V lost 3 bases, and 4 bases had no gene match. CDR3 length: 15 residues. Germline CDR1 LGHNA, CDR2 YNLKQL (reference sequence). Here the CDR3 reads CASSHDWGGPYEQYF. CDR3 bases read: TGTGCCAGCAGCCATGACTGGGGGGGCCCTTATGAACAGTAC.

This clone was detected a few times. Gene names are the mouse ones. Sequencing ends 1 residue short of the CDR3 end; the germline J gene provides the rest. This sequence joins TRBV26 and TRBJ2-7, with D tentatively TRBD1 (6 bases). The V end lost 4 bases, the J end lost 2 bases, and 9 bases lay between the germline ends. CDR3 length: 13 amino acids. From germline, CDR1 is KGHPV and CDR2 FQNQEV (reference sequence). The CDR3 reads CASSQQGPYEQYF. The covered CDR3 bases are TGTGCCAGCAGTCAACAGGGTCCCTATGAACAGTAC.

With regard to this clone: Genes here carry mouse names. The CDR3 reads CASSRTGAYEQYF. CDR3 bases read: TGTGCCAGCAGCCGGACTGGGGCGTATGAACAGTAC. This chain links TRBV3 with TRBJ2-7; TRBD2 aligns across 9 bases. The read comes to an end 1 residue before the CDR3 does, leaving the germline J gene to fill in the end. The CDR3 has 13 amino acids. Germline V CDR1 and CDR2: SNHLY, FYNGKV (reference sequence). The V and J ends lost 5 bases and 4 bases, in that order; junction bases with no gene match: 3.

Points on this clone: Mouse names are used for the genes. Coverage ceases 1 residue before the CDR3 finishes, and the germline J gene fills in the end. The chain employs TRBV13-1 and TRBJ2-3; 10 bases map to TRBD2. There are 15 residues in the CDR3. V gave up 2 bases and J gave up 2 bases; unmatched junction bases: 2. Germline V lookup: CDR1 NSHNY, CDR2 SYGAGN. The DNA read from the CDR3 is TGTGCCAGCAGTGAGACTGGGGGGCTTGCAGAAACGCTGTAT. It encodes CASSETGGLAETLY. In full, the CDR3 is CASSETGGLAETLYF.

Comments on this clone: These gene names are mouse names. The read is 1 residue too short to cover the CDR3 end, so that end is filled in from the germline J gene. This chain links TRBV4 with TRBJ2-2; no reliable D call. Germline V lookup: CDR1 LGHDT, CDR2 YNNKQL (reference sequence). This CDR3 has 13 amino acids. The V and J ends lost 5 bases and 0 bases respectively, with 4 bases between them. The CDR3 here is CASSPSNTGQLYF. CDR3 DNA, as far as it was read: TGTGCCAGCAGCCCGTCAAACACCGGGCAGCTCTAC.

Judged by abundance, this clone is medium-sized (0.01 to 0.1%). Gene and germline names: mouse. From the germline J gene comes the end of the CDR3, since the read stops 1 residue before it. The chain joins TRBV23 to TRBJ1-4; TRBD1 is taken as the D call from the table, unchecked against the DNA. The CDR3 spans 14 residues. Germline CDR1 is KGHTA and CDR2 is FQNQQP. CDR3 DNA (partial): TGCTCCAGCAGTCAGACAGTTTCCAACGAAAGATTATTT. Translation: CSSSQTVSNERLF. The whole CDR3 reads CSSSQTVSNERLFF.

By frequency in the sample, this clone is medium-sized. Gene names refer to mouse genes. The CDR3 bases that were read are TGTGCAAGCAGCTTCTGGGGGAACCAAGACACCCAGTAC. This sequence encodes CASSFWGNQDTQY. The full CDR3 sequence reads CASSFWGNQDTQYF. This chain links TRBV16 with TRBJ2-5; 7 nucleotides match TRBD2. Coverage ceases 1 residue before the CDR3 finishes, and the germline J gene fills in the end. The CDR3 covers 14 residues. Trimming at V came to 3 bases and at J to 0 bases, leaving 0 bases not matched to a gene. Germline V gene data show CDR1 as SGHSA and CDR2 as FRNQAP.